A single sample gave rise to the 9 T cell receptor beta chains below, sequenced in a study of blood T cells in healthy people across ages. Then a second PCR, running about 6 to 12 cycles, was carried out with a sample-barcoded 5' primer and a J-beta primer mix. TCRdb called the 5' RACE reads again in MiXCR, with one record for every CDR3 protein. The data contain 700,000 or so distinct CDR3 sequences, 35% to 50% of them singletons. The sequenced material came from blood. These receptor sequences come from a man older than 75 in good health.

The V call is TRBV3-1, the J call TRBJ2-1, with D possibly matching TRBD2 (6 bases). CDR1 is LGHDT and CDR2 is YNNKEL in the germline V gene (reference sequence). The CDR3 sequence is 13 residues long. The V end lost 2 bases, the J end lost 10 bases, and 12 bases lay between the germline ends. CDR3 amino acids: CASSQPSSGEQFF. DNA of the CDR3: TGTGCCAGCAGCCAACCCTCAAGCGGGGAGCAGTTCTTC.

The sample holds many counts of this clonotype. As DNA, the CDR3 is TGTGCCAGCAGCCAGGCCGGGTTCGGGGCTGAAAAACTGTTTTTT. Its translation is CASSQAGFGAEKLFF. The genes are TRBV3-1 and TRBJ1-4; a weak D match, TRBD1 (5 bases). Per the germline V gene, CDR1 is LGHDT and CDR2 is YNNKEL (reference sequence). V was trimmed by 3 bases and J by 7 bases, leaving 15 bases between them. The CDR3 loop spans 15 amino acids.

V gene TRBV7-2 combines with J gene TRBJ2-4, with a possible D match to TRBD1 (5 bases). This CDR3 comprises 15 residues. CDR1 SGHTA and CDR2 FQGNSA come from the germline V gene. Trimming shortened V by 5 bases and J by 1 base, and 12 bases separated the two germline ends. CDR3 coding DNA: TGTGCCAGCAGCCCCAGGGTTGAGGCCAAAAACATTCAGTACTTC. This gives the protein CASSPRVEAKNIQYF.

Of note for this clonotype: At one boundary the junction diverges from the germline segment, which might be a read error. The rearrangement joins TRBV6-2 or TRBV6-3 to TRBJ2-7, with TRBD2 as a possible D gene (6 bases). The CDR3 spans 16 residues. CDR1 MNHEY and CDR2 SVGEGT come from the germline V gene. Written as DNA, the CDR3 is TGTGCCGGCAGTTACCCCGCGCGACGGGAGTCCTACGAGCAGTGCTTC. It yields the protein CAGSYPARRESYEQCF.

A word on this clonotype: This may be a read error, as it is one base from a much larger clone. The chain couples TRBV7-2 to TRBJ2-1, with no clear D. CDR1 SGHTA and CDR2 FQGNSA come from the germline V gene. The V and J ends lost 5 bases and 13 bases respectively, with 18 bases between them. The CDR3 runs 13 residues. In DNA form, the CDR3 reads TGTGCCAGCAGCCGTAGTGAGAGAGAGACCCAGTTCTTC. Amino acid sequence: CASSRSERETQFF.

About this clonotype itself: Given a much more abundant clone one base away, this may be a read error. V is TRBV20-1 and J is TRBJ2-3; possibly TRBD1 for D (6 bases). The CDR3 loop spans 16 amino acids. The germline CDR1 and CDR2 sequences are DFQATT and SNEGSKA (reference sequence). The CDR3 DNA sequence: TGCAGTGCTAGAGATCGACCAGGGGCGGTCACAGATACGCGGTATTTT. This sequence encodes CSARDRPGAVTDTRYF.

This clonotype was recorded many times. The J gene is TRBJ2-3, the V gene TRBV6-5; 8 bases align to TRBD2. The CDR3 totals 15 residues. Trimming at V came to 6 bases and at J to 0 bases, leaving 5 bases not matched to a gene. Germline lookup yields CDR1 MNHEY and CDR2 SVGAGI. CDR3 loop: CASSSGLASTDTQYF. As DNA, the CDR3 is TGTGCCAGCAGCAGCGGACTAGCAAGCACAGATACGCAGTATTTT.

The chain joins TRBV6-2 or TRBV6-3 to TRBJ2-4; 11 bases match TRBD2. Germline V gene sequence: CDR1 MNHEY, CDR2 SVGEGT. The CDR3 contains 17 residues. The junction had 19 bases not matched to a gene; V was cut back by 5 bases and J by 13 bases. CDR3 DNA: TGTGCCAGCAGTGGGAGTAGCGGGAGGGCCCCCTACAATGAGCAGTACTTC. It specifies CASSGSSGRAPYNEQYF.

This sequence joins TRBV5-1 and TRBJ2-7; 10 bases match TRBD2. CDR1 is SGHRS, CDR2 YFSETQ, per germline. The CDR3 sequence is 17 residues long. V was clipped by 0 bases and J by 2 bases; unmatched bases: 8. The CDR3 sequence is CASSLVQRGGLAYEQYF. The CDR3 region has the DNA TGCGCCAGCAGCTTGGTCCAGCGGGGGGGCCTGGCCTACGAGCAGTACTTC.